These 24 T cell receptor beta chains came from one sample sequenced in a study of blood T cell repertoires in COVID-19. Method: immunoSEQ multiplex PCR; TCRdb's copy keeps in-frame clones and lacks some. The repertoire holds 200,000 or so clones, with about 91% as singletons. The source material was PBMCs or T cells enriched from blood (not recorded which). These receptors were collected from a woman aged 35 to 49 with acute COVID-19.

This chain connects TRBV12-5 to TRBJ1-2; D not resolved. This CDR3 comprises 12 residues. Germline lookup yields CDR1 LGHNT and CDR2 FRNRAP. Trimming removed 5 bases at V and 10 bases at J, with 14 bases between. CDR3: CASGQQQTDYTF. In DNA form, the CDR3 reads TGTGCTAGTGGTCAACAACAAACAGACTACACCTTC. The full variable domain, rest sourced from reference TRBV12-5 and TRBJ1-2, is DARVTQTPRHKVTEMGQEVTMRCQPILGHNTVFWYRQTMMQGLELLAYFRNRAPLDDSGMPKDRFSAEMPDATLATLKIQPSEPRDSAVYFCASGQQQTDYTFGSGTRLTVV.

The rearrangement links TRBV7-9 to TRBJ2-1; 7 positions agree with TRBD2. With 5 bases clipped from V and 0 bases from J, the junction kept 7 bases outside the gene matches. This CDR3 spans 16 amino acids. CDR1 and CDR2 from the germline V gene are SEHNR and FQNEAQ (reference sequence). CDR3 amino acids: CASSPREGRSYNEQFF. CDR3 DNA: TGTGCCAGCAGCCCAAGGGAGGGGCGCTCCTACAATGAGCAGTTCTTC.

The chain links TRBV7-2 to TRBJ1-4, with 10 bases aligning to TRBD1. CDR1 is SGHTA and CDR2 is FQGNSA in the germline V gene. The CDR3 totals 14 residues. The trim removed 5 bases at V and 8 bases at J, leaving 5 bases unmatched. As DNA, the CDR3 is TGTGCCAGCAGCCGGGACAGGGGAGAGGAAAAACTGTTTTTT. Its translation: CASSRDRGEEKLFF.

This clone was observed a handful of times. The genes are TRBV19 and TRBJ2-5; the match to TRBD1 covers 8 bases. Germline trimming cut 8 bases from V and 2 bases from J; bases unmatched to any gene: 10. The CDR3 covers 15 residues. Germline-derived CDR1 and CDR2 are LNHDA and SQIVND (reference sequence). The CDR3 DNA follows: TGTGCCAGTGCGGACAGGGCCGCCTCTCAAGAGACCCAGTACTTC. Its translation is CASADRAASQETQYF. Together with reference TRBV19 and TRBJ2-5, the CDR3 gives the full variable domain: DGGITQSPKYLFRKEGQNVTLSCEQNLNHDAMYWYRQDPGQGLRLIYYSQIVNDFQKGDIAEGYSVSREKKESFPLTVTSAQKNPTAFYLCASADRAASQETQYFGPGTRLLVL.

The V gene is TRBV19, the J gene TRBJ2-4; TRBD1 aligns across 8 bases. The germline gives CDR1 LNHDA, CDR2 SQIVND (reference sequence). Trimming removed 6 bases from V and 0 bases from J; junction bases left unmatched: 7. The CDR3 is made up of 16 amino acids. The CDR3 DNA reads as TGTGCCAGTAGCCCAGGGGACAGGAGAGCCAAAAACATTCAGTACTTC. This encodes CASSPGDRRAKNIQYF.

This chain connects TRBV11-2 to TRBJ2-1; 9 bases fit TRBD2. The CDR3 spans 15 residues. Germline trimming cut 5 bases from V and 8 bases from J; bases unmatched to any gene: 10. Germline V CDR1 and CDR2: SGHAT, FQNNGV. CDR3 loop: CASSLRGTSLDEQFF. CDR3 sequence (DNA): TGTGCCAGCAGCCTGCGGGGGACTAGCCTCGATGAGCAGTTCTTC.

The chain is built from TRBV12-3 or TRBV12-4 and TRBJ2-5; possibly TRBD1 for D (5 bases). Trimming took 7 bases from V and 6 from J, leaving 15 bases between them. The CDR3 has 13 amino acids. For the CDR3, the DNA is TGTGCCAGCACACAGGAGCTCCTACAGACCCAGTACTTC. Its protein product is CASTQELLQTQYF.

CDR3 region: CASSPGDRVDTGELFF. The CDR3 bases are TGCGCCAGCAGCCCAGGGGACAGGGTAGACACCGGGGAGCTGTTTTTT. The chain recombines TRBV5-1 with TRBJ2-2; 9 nucleotides agree with TRBD1. Losses at the gene ends were 4 bases for V and 3 bases for J; bases not matched to a gene: 7. Germline V CDR1 and CDR2: SGHRS, YFSETQ. The CDR3 contains 16 residues. The full variable domain, completed using reference TRBV5-1 and TRBJ2-2, is KAGVTQTPRYLIKTRGQQVTLSCSPISGHRSVSWYQQTPGQGLQFLFEYFSETQRNKGNFPGRFSGRQFSNSRSEMNVSTLELGDSALYLCASSPGDRVDTGELFFGEGSRLTVL.

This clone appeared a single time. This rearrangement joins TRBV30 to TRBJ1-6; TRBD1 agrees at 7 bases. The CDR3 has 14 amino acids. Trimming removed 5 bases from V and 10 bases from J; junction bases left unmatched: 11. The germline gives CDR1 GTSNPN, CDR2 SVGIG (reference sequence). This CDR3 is CAWDYRGRGSPLHF. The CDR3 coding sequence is TGTGCCTGGGATTACAGGGGAAGGGGCTCACCCCTCCACTTT.

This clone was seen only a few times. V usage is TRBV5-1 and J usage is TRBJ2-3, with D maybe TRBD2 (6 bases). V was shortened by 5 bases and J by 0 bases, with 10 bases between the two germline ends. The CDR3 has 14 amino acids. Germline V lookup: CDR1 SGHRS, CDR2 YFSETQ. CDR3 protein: CASRGGTSTDTQYF. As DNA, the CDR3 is TGCGCCAGCAGGGGGGGAACTAGCACAGATACGCAGTATTTT.

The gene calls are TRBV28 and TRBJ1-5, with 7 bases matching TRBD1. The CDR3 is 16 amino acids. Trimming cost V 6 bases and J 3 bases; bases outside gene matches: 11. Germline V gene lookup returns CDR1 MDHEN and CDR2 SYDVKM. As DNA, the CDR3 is TGTGCCAGCAGCCTGCAGGGGGGCTCCCTCAATCAGCCCCAGCATTTT. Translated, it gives CASSLQGGSLNQPQHF. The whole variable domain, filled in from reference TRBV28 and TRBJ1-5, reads DVKVTQSSRYLVKRTGEKVFLECVQDMDHENMFWYRQDPGLGLRLIYFSYDVKMKEKGDIPEGYSVSREKKERFSLILESASTNQTSMYLCASSLQGGSLNQPQHFGDGTRLSIL.

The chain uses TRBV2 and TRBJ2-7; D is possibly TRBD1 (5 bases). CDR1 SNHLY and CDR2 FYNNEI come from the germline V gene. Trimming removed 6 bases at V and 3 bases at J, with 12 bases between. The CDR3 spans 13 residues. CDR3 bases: TGTGCCAGCAGGGGGCACGGTCACTACGAGCAGTACTTC. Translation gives CASRGHGHYEQYF. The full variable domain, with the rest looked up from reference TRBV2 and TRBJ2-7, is EPEVTQTPSHQVTQMGQEVILRCVPISNHLYFYWYRQILGQKVEFLVSFYNNEISEKSEIFDDQFSVERPDGSNFTLKIRSTKLEDSAMYFCASRGHGHYEQYFGPGTRLTVT.

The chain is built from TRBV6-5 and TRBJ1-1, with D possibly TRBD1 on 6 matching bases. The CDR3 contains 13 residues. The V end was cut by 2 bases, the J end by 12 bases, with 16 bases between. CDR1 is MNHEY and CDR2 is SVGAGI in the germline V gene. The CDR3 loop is CASSYRDQGSTFF. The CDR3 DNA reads TGTGCCAGCAGTTACAGGGACCAGGGGTCGACTTTCTTT.

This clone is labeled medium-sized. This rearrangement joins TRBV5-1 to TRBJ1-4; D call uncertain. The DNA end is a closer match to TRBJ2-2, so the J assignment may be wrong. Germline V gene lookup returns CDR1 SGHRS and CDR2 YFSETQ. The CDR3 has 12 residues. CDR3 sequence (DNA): TGCGCCAGCAGCTTGGTCCCAGGGGAGCTGTTTTTT. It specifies CASSLVPGELFF.

This CDR3 reads CASSSPSRLAGDWNEQFF. The DNA for the CDR3 is TGTGCCAGCAGTTCGCCCTCTCGGCTAGCGGGCGATTGGAATGAGCAGTTCTTC. The genes are TRBV27 and TRBJ2-1; 8 bases map to TRBD2. CDR1 MNHEY and CDR2 SMNVEV come from the germline V gene (reference sequence). V shed 4 bases and J 7 bases; nucleotides not matched to a gene: 18. The CDR3 is made up of 18 amino acids.

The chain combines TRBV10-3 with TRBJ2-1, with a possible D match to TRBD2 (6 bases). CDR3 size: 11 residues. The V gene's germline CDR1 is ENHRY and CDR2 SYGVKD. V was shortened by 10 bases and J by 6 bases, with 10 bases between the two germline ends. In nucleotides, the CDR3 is TGTGCCACAACTAGCAGCAATGAGCAGTTCTTC. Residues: CATTSSNEQFF.

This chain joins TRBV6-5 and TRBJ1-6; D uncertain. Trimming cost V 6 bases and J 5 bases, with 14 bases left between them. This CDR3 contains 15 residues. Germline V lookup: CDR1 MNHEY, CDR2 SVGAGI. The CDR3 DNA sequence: TGTGCCAGCAGGCCCCGCGTCCCCGATAATTCACCCCTCCACTTT. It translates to CASRPRVPDNSPLHF.

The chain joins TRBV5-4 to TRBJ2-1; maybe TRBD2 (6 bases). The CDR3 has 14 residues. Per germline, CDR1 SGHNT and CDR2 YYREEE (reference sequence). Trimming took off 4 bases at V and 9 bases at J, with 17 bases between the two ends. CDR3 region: CASSNTLAQSEQFF. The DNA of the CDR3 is TGTGCCAGCAGCAATACTCTAGCGCAAAGTGAGCAGTTCTTC.

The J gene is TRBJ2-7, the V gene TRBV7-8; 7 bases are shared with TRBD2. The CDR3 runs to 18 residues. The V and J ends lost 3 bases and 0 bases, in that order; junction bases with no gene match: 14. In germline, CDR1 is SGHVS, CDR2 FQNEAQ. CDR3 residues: CASSFGGGGRRFSYEQYF. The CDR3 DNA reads TGTGCCAGCAGCTTCGGTGGGGGGGGACGACGCTTCTCCTACGAGCAGTACTTC.

The CDR3 nucleotides are TGTGCCAGCACGGACAGCTCTGGAAACACCATATATTTT. Translation gives CASTDSSGNTIYF. The gene calls are TRBV6-5 and TRBJ1-3, with D perhaps TRBD1 (6 bases). V dropped 7 bases and J dropped 0 bases, with 7 bases sitting between them. This CDR3 contains 13 residues. CDR1 MNHEY and CDR2 SVGAGI come from the germline V gene.

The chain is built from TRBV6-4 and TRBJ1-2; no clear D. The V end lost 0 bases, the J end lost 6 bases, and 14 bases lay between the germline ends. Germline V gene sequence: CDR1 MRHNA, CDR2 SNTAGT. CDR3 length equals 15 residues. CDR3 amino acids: CASSDSPEGVDGYTF. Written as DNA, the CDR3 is TGTGCCAGCAGTGACTCCCCCGAGGGAGTTGATGGCTACACCTTC.

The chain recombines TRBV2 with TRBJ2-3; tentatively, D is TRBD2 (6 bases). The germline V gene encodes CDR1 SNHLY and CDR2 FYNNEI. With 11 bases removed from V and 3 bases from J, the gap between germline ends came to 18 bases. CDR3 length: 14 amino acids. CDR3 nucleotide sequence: TGTGCCTCCTCCCGGGGGAGCACGACAGATACGCAGTATTTT. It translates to CASSRGSTTDTQYF. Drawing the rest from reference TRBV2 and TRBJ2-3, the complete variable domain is EPEVTQTPSHQVTQMGQEVILRCVPISNHLYFYWYRQILGQKVEFLVSFYNNEISEKSEIFDDQFSVERPDGSNFTLKIRSTKLEDSAMYFCASSRGSTTDTQYFGPGTRLTVL.

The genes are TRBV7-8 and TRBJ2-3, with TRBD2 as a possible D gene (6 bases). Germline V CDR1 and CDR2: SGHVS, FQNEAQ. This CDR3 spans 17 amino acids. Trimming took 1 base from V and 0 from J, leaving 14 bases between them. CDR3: CASSLVGRTSSTDTQYF. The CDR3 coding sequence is TGTGCCAGCAGCTTAGTTGGGAGGACGTCTAGCACAGATACGCAGTATTTT.

The CDR3 DNA follows: TGTGCCAGCAGCTGGGACAGGAATTCACCCCTCCACTTT. Translated: CASSWDRNSPLHF. The chain employs TRBV7-3 and TRBJ1-6, with 8 bases that match TRBD1. This CDR3 has 13 residues. The V gene's germline CDR1 is SGHTA and CDR2 FQGTGA. Losses at the gene ends were 4 bases for V and 7 bases for J; bases not matched to a gene: 0.